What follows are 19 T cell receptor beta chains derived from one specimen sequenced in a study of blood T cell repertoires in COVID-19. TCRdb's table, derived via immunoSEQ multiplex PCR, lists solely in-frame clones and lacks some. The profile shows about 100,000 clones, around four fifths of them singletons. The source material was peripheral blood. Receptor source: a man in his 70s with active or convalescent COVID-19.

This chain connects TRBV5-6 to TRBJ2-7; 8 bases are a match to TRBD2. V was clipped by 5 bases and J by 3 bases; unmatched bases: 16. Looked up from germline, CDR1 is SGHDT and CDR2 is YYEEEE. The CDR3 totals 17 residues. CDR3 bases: TGTGCCAGCAGGGTGCGACCGCTAGCGGGTAGAAGCTACGAGCAGTACTTC. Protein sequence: CASRVRPLAGRSYEQYF.

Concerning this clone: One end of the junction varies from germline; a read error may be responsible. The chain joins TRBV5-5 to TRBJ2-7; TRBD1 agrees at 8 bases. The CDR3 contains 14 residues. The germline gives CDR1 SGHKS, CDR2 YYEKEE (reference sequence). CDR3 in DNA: TGTGTCAGCAGCGCGCGGGACAGGCGACCCGAGCAGTACTTC. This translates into CVSSARDRRPEQYF.

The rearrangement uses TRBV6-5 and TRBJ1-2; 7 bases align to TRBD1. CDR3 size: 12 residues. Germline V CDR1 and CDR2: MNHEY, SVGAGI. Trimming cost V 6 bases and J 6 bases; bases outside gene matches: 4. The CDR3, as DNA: TGTGCCAGCAGCTATACAGGGGATGGCTACACCTTC. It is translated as CASSYTGDGYTF.

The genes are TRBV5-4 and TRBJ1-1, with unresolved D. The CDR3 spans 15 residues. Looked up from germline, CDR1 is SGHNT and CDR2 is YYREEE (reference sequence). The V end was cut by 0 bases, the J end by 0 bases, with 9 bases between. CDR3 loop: CASSLAGDMNTEAFF. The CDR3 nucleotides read TGTGCCAGCAGCTTGGCCGGGGATATGAACACTGAAGCTTTCTTT.

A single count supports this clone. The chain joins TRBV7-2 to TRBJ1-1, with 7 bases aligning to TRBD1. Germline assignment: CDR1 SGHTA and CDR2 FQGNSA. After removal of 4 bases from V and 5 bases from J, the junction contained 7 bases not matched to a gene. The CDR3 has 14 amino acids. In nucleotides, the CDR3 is TGTGCCAGCAGCTCGCCAGGGGGATGGACTGAAGCTTTCTTT. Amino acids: CASSSPGGWTEAFF.

The CDR3 DNA sequence: TGTGCCAGCAGCTTGGGGACTAGCGGGACATACGAGCAGTACTTC. It specifies CASSLGTSGTYEQYF. V and J are TRBV5-4 and TRBJ2-7; TRBD2 agrees at 12 bases. Germline CDR1 and CDR2: SGHNT and YYREEE (reference sequence). The length of the CDR3 is 15 residues. V lost 0 bases to trimming and J lost 4 bases; unmatched junction nucleotides: 2. The full variable domain, rest sourced from reference TRBV5-4 and TRBJ2-7, is ETGVTQSPTHLIKTRGQQVTLRCSSQSGHNTVSWYQQALGQGPQFIFQYYREEENGRGNFPPRFSGLQFPNYSSELNVNALELDDSALYLCASSLGTSGTYEQYFGPGTRLTVT.

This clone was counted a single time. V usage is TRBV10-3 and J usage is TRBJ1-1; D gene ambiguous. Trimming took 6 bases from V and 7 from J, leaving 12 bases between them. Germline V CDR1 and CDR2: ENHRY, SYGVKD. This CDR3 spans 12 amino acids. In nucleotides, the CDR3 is TGTGCCATCAGGGGGTCGGCGGGTGAAGCTTTCTTT. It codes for CAIRGSAGEAFF.

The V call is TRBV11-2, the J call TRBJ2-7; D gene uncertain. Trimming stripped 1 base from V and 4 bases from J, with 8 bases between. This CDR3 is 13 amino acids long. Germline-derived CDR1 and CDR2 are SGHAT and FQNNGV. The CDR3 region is CASSLGNGYEQYF. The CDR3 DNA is TGTGCCAGCAGCTTAGGAAACGGGTACGAGCAGTACTTC.

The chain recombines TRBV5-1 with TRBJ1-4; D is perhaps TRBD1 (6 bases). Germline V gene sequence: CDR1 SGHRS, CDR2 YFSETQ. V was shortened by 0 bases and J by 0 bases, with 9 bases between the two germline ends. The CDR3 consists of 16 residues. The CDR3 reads CASSLAGTTTNEKLFF. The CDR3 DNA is TGCGCCAGCAGCTTGGCCGGGACAACAACTAATGAAAAACTGTTTTTT.

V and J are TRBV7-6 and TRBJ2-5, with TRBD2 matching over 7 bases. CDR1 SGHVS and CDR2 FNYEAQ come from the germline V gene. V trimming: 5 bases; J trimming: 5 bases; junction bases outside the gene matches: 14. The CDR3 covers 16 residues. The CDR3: CASSLIGGRASETQYF. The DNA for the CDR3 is TGTGCCAGCAGCCTTATCGGGGGGAGGGCCAGCGAGACCCAGTACTTC.

The CDR3 sequence: CASSPERRSYGYTF. The DNA for the CDR3 is TGTGCCAGCAGCCCAGAGAGACGGAGCTATGGCTACACCTTC. The chain joins TRBV7-8 to TRBJ1-2; the D is unclear. CDR1 and CDR2 (germline): SGHVS, FQNEAQ. With 5 bases removed from V and 4 bases from J, the gap between germline ends came to 14 bases. The CDR3 loop spans 14 amino acids.

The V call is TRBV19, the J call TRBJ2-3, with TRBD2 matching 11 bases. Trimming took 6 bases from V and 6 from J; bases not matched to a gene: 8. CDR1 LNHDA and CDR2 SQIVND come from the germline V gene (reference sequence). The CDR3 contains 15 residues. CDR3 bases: TGTGCCAGTAGGACTTTAGCGGGGGGGCCGGATACGCAGTATTTT. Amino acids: CASRTLAGGPDTQYF.

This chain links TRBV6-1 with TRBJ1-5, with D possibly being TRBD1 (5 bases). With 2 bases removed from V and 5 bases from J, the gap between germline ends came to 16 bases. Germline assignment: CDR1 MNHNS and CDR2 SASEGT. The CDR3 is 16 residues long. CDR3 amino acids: CASSELGVGPDQPQHF. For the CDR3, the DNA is TGTGCCAGCAGTGAACTAGGGGTCGGGCCCGATCAGCCCCAGCATTTT.

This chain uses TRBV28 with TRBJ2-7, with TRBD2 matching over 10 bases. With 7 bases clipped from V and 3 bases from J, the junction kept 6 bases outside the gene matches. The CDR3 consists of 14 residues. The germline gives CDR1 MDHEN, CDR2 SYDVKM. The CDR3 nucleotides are TGTGCCAGCATGGGTAGCGGGGGGCACTACGAGCAGTACTTC. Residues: CASMGSGGHYEQYF.

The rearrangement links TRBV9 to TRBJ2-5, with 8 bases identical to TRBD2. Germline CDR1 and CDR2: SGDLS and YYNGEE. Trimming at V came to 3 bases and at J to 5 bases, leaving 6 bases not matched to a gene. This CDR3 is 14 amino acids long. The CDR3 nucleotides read TGTGCCAGCAGCGGAAGCGGGAGTGCTGAGACCCAGTACTTC. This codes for CASSGSGSAETQYF.

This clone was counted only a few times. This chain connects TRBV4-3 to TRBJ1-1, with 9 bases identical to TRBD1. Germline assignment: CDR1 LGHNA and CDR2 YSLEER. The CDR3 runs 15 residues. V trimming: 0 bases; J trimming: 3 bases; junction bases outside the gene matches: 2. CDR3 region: CASSQDTGGYTEAFF. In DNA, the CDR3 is TGCGCCAGCAGCCAAGATACAGGGGGCTACACTGAAGCTTTCTTT.

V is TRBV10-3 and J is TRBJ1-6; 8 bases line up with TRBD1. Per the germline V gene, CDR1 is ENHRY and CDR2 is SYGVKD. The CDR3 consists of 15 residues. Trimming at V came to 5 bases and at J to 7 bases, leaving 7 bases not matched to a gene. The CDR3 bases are TGTGCCATCAGTTTGGACAGGGCTCAGAATTCACCCCTCCACTTT. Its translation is CAISLDRAQNSPLHF.

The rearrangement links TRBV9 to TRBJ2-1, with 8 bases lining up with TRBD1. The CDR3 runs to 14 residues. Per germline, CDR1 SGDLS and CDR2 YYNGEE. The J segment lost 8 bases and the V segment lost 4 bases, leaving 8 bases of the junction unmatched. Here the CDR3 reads CASSPGQVFDEQFF. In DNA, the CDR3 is TGTGCCAGCAGCCCGGGACAGGTTTTCGATGAGCAGTTCTTC. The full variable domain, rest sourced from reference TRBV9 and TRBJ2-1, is DSGVTQTPKHLITATGQRVTLRCSPRSGDLSVYWYQQSLDQGLQFLIQYYNGEERAKGNILERFSAQQFPDLHSELNLSSLELGDSALYFCASSPGQVFDEQFFGPGTRLTVL.

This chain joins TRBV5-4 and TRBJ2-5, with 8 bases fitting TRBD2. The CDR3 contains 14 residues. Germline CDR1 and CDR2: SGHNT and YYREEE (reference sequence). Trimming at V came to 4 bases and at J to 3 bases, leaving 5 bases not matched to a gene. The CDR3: CASSPGGEEETQYF. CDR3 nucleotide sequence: TGTGCCAGCAGCCCCGGGGGGGAAGAAGAGACCCAGTACTTC.